The clone carrying this TCR beta chain was seen only a few times. This entry belongs to a study of beta chain features in type 1 diabetes. The entirety of the isolated RNA underwent reverse transcription, so expressed TCRB transcripts were sequenced. The repertoire was sequenced with immunoSEQ multiplex PCR; TCRdb's copy has only in-frame clones and lacks some. Of about 320,000 clones detected, 12% to 15% appear once; the ten largest clones hold approximately 7%. CDR3 length: 16 amino acids. Between the trimmed V and J ends, which lost 0 bases and 1 base, there was a span of 7 bases. Per the germline V gene, CDR1 is WNHNN and CDR2 is SYGVQD (reference sequence).

This chain uses TRBV10-1 with TRBJ2-6, with a weak D call TRBD1 (5 bases). Specimen: central memory CD4+ T cells from blood. The receptor's source is a man younger than 40 in good health. CDR3 DNA sequence: TGCGCCAGCAGTGAGTCAAGGGGATCTGGGGCCAACGTCCTGACTTTC. The encoded protein is CASSESRGSGANVLTF.